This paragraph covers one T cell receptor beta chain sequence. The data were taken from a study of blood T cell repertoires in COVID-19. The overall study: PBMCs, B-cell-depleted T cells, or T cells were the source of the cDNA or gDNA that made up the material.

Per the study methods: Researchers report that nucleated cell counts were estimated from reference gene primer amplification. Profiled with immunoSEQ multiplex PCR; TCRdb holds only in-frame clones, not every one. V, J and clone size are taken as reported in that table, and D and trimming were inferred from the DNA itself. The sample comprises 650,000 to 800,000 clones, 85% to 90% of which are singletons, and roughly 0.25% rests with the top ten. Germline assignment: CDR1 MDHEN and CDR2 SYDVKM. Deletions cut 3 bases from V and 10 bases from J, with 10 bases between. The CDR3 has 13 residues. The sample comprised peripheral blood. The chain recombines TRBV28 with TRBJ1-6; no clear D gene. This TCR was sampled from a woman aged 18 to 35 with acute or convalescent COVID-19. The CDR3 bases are TGTGCCAGCAGTTTTCGGGGTCGCTCACCCCTCCACTTT. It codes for CASSFRGRSPLHF.